Listed here are 5 T cell receptor beta chains from one sample, sequenced in a study of early T cells in non-severe SARS-CoV-2 infection listed by TCRdb under 2021. Libraries were constructed by 5' RACE. Sequencing was carried out with a NextSeq 500. Through fastp at Q25 and MiXCR, TCRdb rebuilt clones from the public reads, retaining in-frame beta chains. Rows matching on CDR3 protein sequence are summarized as one entry with the most common DNA and genes. This sample is represented by about 84,000 distinct CDR3 sequences; 12% of them were singletons. The ten largest clones take up about 2.7% of the sample. The sample taken for sequencing was whole blood. All receptors come from an adult who was a healthcare worker with PCR-confirmed SARS-CoV-2 infection or an uninfected control (not recorded which).

This clonotype was detected only a few times. This sequence joins TRBV5-4 and TRBJ2-7; D possibly corresponds to TRBD2 (6 bases). The length of the CDR3 is 14 residues. Trimming took off 3 bases at V and 0 bases at J, with 10 bases between the two ends. The germline CDR1 and CDR2 sequences are SGHNT and YYREEE (reference sequence). The CDR3 sequence is CASSSAGLSYEQYF. The CDR3 nucleotides are TGTGCCAGCAGCTCTGCGGGGCTCTCCTACGAGCAGTACTTC.

This clonotype was found many times. The J gene is TRBJ2-7, the V gene TRBV4-1, with unresolved D. The CDR3 loop spans 16 amino acids. The V and J ends lost 0 bases and 2 bases respectively, with 14 bases between them. Germline CDR1 and CDR2: MGHRA and YSYEKL. This CDR3 reads CASSQDQAQVTYEQYF. The CDR3 region has the DNA TGCGCCAGCAGCCAAGATCAGGCGCAAGTAACCTACGAGCAGTACTTC.

The chain links TRBV5-1 to TRBJ2-7, with 8 bases matching TRBD1. Germline trimming cut 4 bases from V and 5 bases from J; bases unmatched to any gene: 14. CDR1 SGHRS and CDR2 YFSETQ come from the germline V gene. This CDR3 region has 16 residues. The CDR3 nucleotides read TGCGCCAGCAGCCCAATCGACAGGGGCGCCCACCACGAGCAGTACTTC. Amino acid sequence: CASSPIDRGAHHEQYF.

This clonotype has just a few counts. CDR3 region: CAISALVGRETQYF. The CDR3 nucleotides read TGTGCCATCAGTGCGTTAGTGGGCCGAGAGACCCAGTACTTC. The chain joins TRBV10-3 to TRBJ2-5; D remains unclear. The CDR3 extends over 14 amino acids. Germline CDR1 reads ENHRY; CDR2 reads SYGVKD. The ends were cut back, 4 bases at V and 4 bases at J, with 13 bases in the middle.

About this clonotype itself: Sequence at one end of the junction differs from germline and may be a read error. V and J are TRBV28 and TRBJ1-1; D is perhaps TRBD1 (5 bases). CDR1 MDHEN and CDR2 SYDVKM come from the germline V gene. This CDR3 region has 14 residues. Here the CDR3 DNA reads TGTGCCAGCAGTCCTCTTTCAGTGGAGGGGCAGAGGATCTTT. This codes for CASSPLSVEGQRIF.